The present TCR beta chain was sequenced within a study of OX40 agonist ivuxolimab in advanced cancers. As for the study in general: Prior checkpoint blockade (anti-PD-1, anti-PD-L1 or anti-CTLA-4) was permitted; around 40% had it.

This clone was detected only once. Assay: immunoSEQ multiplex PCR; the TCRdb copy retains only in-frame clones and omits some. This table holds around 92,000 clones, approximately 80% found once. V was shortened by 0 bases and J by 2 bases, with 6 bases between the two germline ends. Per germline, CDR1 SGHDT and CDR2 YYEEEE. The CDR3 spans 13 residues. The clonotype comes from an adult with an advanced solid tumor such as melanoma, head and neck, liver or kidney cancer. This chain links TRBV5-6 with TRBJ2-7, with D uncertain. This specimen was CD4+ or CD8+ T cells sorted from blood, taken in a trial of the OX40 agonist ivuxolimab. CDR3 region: CASSLDETYEQYF. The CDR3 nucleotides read TGTGCCAGCAGCTTGGACGAGACCTACGAGCAGTACTTC. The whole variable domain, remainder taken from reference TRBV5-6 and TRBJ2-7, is DAGVTQSPTHLIKTRGQQVTLRCSPKSGHDTVSWYQQALGQGPQFIFQYYEEEERQRGNFPDRFSGHQFPNYSSELNVNALLLGDSALYLCASSLDETYEQYFGPGTRLTVT.